The 19 T cell receptor beta chains listed next were all sequenced from one sample in a study of shared clonotypes between healthy human individuals. Assay: immunoSEQ multiplex PCR; the TCRdb copy retains only in-frame clones and omits some. The table has 600,000 to 750,000 clones, 80% to 95% seen once; the top ten hold roughly 36%. Source material: memory CD8+ T cells from PBMCs. Subset described: CD45RO+ cells pooled with CCR7-negative TemRA cells. These receptor sequences come from a man aged 18 to 30 in good health. Some clones in this sample may be carry-over from other donors' samples.

There are a few counts of this clone. The identical CDR3 is also encoded by other nucleotide sequences in the sample. The J gene is TRBJ1-3, the V gene TRBV13; no clear D. CDR3 length: 15 amino acids. Between the trimmed V and J ends, which lost 0 bases and 0 bases, there was a span of 6 bases. CDR1 PRHDT and CDR2 FYEKMQ come from the germline V gene (reference sequence). The CDR3 here is CASSLGLDSGNTIYF. In DNA, the CDR3 is TGTGCCAGCAGCTTAGGCCTCGACTCTGGAAACACCATATATTTT. The variable domain in full, completed from reference TRBV13 and TRBJ1-3, reads AAGVIQSPRHLIKEKRETATLKCYPIPRHDTVYWYQQGPGQDPQFLISFYEKMQSDKGSIPDRFSAQQFSDYHSELNMSSLELGDSALYFCASSLGLDSGNTIYFGEGSWLTVV.

V gene TRBV6-6 combines with J gene TRBJ1-2, with no clear D. Trimming took off 5 bases at V and 4 bases at J, with 8 bases between the two ends. Germline CDR1 MNHNY, CDR2 SVGAGI (reference sequence). The CDR3 is made up of 12 amino acids. Here the CDR3 reads CASSVLFYGYTF. The CDR3 bases are TGTGCCAGCAGTGTGCTCTTCTATGGCTACACCTTC.

The chain joins TRBV15 to TRBJ2-3; the match to TRBD2 covers 9 bases. Germline CDR1 LNHNV, CDR2 YYDKDF (reference sequence). The trim removed 5 bases at V and 0 bases at J, leaving 6 bases unmatched. The CDR3 runs to 16 residues. The CDR3 spells CATSLDGTSSTDTQYF. CDR3 in DNA: TGTGCCACCAGCCTCGACGGGACTAGCAGCACAGATACGCAGTATTTT.

The J gene is TRBJ1-5, the V gene TRBV28; D perhaps matches TRBD1 (6 bases). Germline loops: CDR1 MDHEN, CDR2 SYDVKM. CDR3 length: 17 residues. V lost 6 bases to trimming and J lost 6 bases, with 24 bases between them. The CDR3 here is CASSPRGGALDSQPQHF. In DNA, the CDR3 is TGTGCCAGCAGCCCCCGGGGGGGGGCGTTAGATAGTCAGCCCCAGCATTTT.

The chain carries TRBV27 and TRBJ2-1; TRBD2 matches at 7 bases. The germline CDR1 and CDR2 sequences are MNHEY and SMNVEV (reference sequence). Trimming took 2 bases from V and 3 from J; bases not matched to a gene: 4. This CDR3 is built from 15 residues. The chain's CDR3 is CASSLGSGNYNEQFF. In DNA, the CDR3 is TGTGCCAGCAGTTTAGGAAGCGGGAACTACAATGAGCAGTTCTTC.

CDR3 in amino acids: CASSVSPSGLYEQYF. CDR3 DNA: TGTGCCAGCAGCGTATCGCCTAGCGGGTTATACGAGCAGTACTTC. The chain couples TRBV7-2 to TRBJ2-7; 8 bases align to TRBD2. The CDR3 totals 15 residues. The V and J ends lost 5 bases and 4 bases, in that order; junction bases with no gene match: 10. CDR1 is SGHTA, CDR2 FQGNSA, per germline.

This CDR3 is CASSLRLLSGANVLTF. The CDR3 coding sequence is TGTGCCAGCAGTCTGCGACTGCTCTCTGGGGCCAACGTCCTGACTTTC. The chain couples TRBV27 to TRBJ2-6; D remains unclear. V lost 5 bases to trimming and J lost 0 bases, with 11 bases between them. This CDR3 region has 16 residues. Germline V CDR1 and CDR2: MNHEY, SMNVEV (reference sequence).

CDR3 sequence (DNA): TGTGCCAGCAGCGCGACTAGCGGGAGGCACAATGAGCAGTTCTTC. It translates to CASSATSGRHNEQFF. The chain uses TRBV9 and TRBJ2-1, with 13 nucleotides matching TRBD2. The CDR3 sequence is 15 residues long. Per germline, CDR1 SGDLS and CDR2 YYNGEE. After removal of 3 bases from V and 5 bases from J, the junction contained 2 bases not matched to a gene.

This chain uses TRBV19 with TRBJ2-7, with 9 bases lining up with TRBD1. Trimming at V came to 4 bases and at J to 2 bases, leaving 3 bases not matched to a gene. This CDR3 is 14 amino acids long. CDR1 is LNHDA, CDR2 SQIVND, per germline (reference sequence). The CDR3 here is CASSTRDRAYEQYF. CDR3 nucleotide sequence: TGTGCCAGTAGTACCCGGGACAGGGCCTACGAGCAGTACTTC.

The V gene is TRBV2, the J gene TRBJ1-1; D is undetermined. This CDR3 contains 13 residues. The germline V and J ends were trimmed by 3 bases and 2 bases, with 7 bases remaining between them. The germline V gene encodes CDR1 SNHLY and CDR2 FYNNEI. This CDR3 reads CASSDGSNTEAFF. CDR3 DNA: TGTGCCAGCAGTGATGGCAGCAACACTGAAGCTTTCTTT. The full variable domain, in which reference TRBV2 and TRBJ1-1 provide the parts outside the CDR3, is EPEVTQTPSHQVTQMGQEVILRCVPISNHLYFYWYRQILGQKVEFLVSFYNNEISEKSEIFDDQFSVERPDGSNFTLKIRSTKLEDSAMYFCASSDGSNTEAFFGQGTRLTVV.

The V call is TRBV29-1, the J call TRBJ2-1; 7 positions agree with TRBD2. Looked up from germline, CDR1 is SQVTM and CDR2 is ANQGSEA. Germline trimming cut 1 base from V and 0 bases from J; bases unmatched to any gene: 3. The CDR3 is 15 amino acids. CDR3 DNA sequence: TGCAGCGTTGAAGCGGGACTACGCTCCTACAATGAGCAGTTCTTC. This gives the protein CSVEAGLRSYNEQFF.

V and J are TRBV16 and TRBJ2-2; D unresolved. Per germline, CDR1 KGHSY and CDR2 FQNENV. Trimming pared 1 base from V and 2 bases from J, leaving 8 bases between. This CDR3 has 15 residues. CDR3 sequence (DNA): TGTGCCAGCAGCCAATGGCCCGGAAACACCGGGGAGCTGTTTTTT. Translation gives CASSQWPGNTGELFF. Full variable domain (rest looked up from reference TRBV16 and TRBJ2-2): GEEVAQTPKHLVRGEGQKAKLYCAPIKGHSYVFWYQQVLKNEFKFLISFQNENVFDETGMPKERFSAKCLPNSPCSLEIQATKLEDSAVYFCASSQWPGNTGELFFGEGSRLTVL.

This clone was observed a handful of times. The chain carries TRBV5-6 and TRBJ2-1; TRBD1 aligns across 8 bases. CDR3 size: 17 residues. Germline CDR1 is SGHDT and CDR2 is YYEEEE. V was clipped by 0 bases and J by 4 bases; unmatched bases: 9. CDR3 residues: CASSLGATGGKYNEQFF. The CDR3 region has the DNA TGTGCCAGCAGCTTGGGGGCCACAGGGGGGAAATACAATGAGCAGTTCTTC.

A single count supports this clone. The chain joins TRBV19 to TRBJ2-4; a possible D gene is TRBD2 (5 bases). The CDR3 covers 13 residues. Germline V gives CDR1 LNHDA, CDR2 SQIVND (reference sequence). The V end lost 3 bases, the J end lost 11 bases, and 14 bases lay between the germline ends. CDR3 in amino acids: CASSITPMEVQYF. CDR3 sequence (DNA): TGTGCCAGTAGTATTACTCCTATGGAGGTTCAGTACTTC.

The chain is built from TRBV10-3 and TRBJ2-7; 10 nucleotides line up with TRBD1. Trimming removed 1 base from V and 6 bases from J; junction bases left unmatched: 9. CDR1 is ENHRY and CDR2 is SYGVKD in the germline V gene. The CDR3 has 16 residues. The CDR3 region is CAISEWEGTGDSEQYF. As DNA, the CDR3 is TGTGCCATCAGTGAGTGGGAGGGGACAGGGGATTCCGAGCAGTACTTC.

This chain uses TRBV13 with TRBJ2-7; possibly TRBD1 for D (6 bases). The germline gives CDR1 PRHDT, CDR2 FYEKMQ (reference sequence). V lost 0 bases and J lost 6, with 9 bases in between. There are 13 residues in the CDR3. CDR3 nucleotides: TGTGCCAGCAGCTTAGGGACAGGTGCCGAGCAGTACTTC. As protein: CASSLGTGAEQYF.

This clone was counted once. The genes are TRBV28 and TRBJ2-5; D call uncertain. V shed 2 bases and J shed 0 bases, with 7 bases lying between them. The CDR3 runs to 14 residues. Germline V lookup: CDR1 MDHEN, CDR2 SYDVKM. DNA for the CDR3: TGTGCCAGCAGTTTAATGGTGAACCAAGAGACCCAGTACTTC. Its protein product is CASSLMVNQETQYF.

The chain uses TRBV9 and TRBJ2-1, with D perhaps TRBD2 (6 bases). From germline, CDR1 is SGDLS and CDR2 YYNGEE. This CDR3 region has 15 residues. Trimming took 4 bases from V and 5 from J, leaving 16 bases between them. In DNA, the CDR3 is TGTGCCAGCAGCTCCTCGGGGACTGTAGACAATGAGCAGTTCTTC. Its protein is CASSSSGTVDNEQFF.

The rearrangement links TRBV19 to TRBJ2-2; the match to TRBD2 covers 8 bases. The CDR3 has 15 amino acids. The trim removed 3 bases at V and 9 bases at J, leaving 9 bases unmatched. Germline values: CDR1 LNHDA, CDR2 SQIVND (reference sequence). The CDR3, as DNA: TGTGCCAGTAGTATGGGCGGGGGGTACTCCAGGGAGCTGTTTTTT. Protein: CASSMGGGYSRELFF.